This T cell receptor beta chain was sequenced during a study of shared clonotypes between healthy human individuals. This clone was seen only once. Genomic DNA of every subset was divided equally among multiple immunoSEQ plates. Data came from immunoSEQ multiplex PCR; TCRdb stores just in-frame clones and leaves some out. The data contain about half a million clones, over 70% of them seen just once; the ten biggest clones take up 9.5% to 15%. Sequenced material: PBMCs. The receptor was isolated from a woman aged 40 to 50 in good health. Some clones in this sample may be carry-over from other donors' samples.

In nucleotides, the CDR3 is TGTGCCTGGAGTACCGTGGCAGGCTACACCTTC. It translates to CAWSTVAGYTF. The rearrangement links TRBV30 to TRBJ1-2; D ambiguous. This CDR3 contains 11 residues. The germline V and J ends were trimmed by 2 bases and 8 bases, with 9 bases remaining between them. Germline V gene data show CDR1 as GTSNPN and CDR2 as SVGIG (reference sequence).